The present T cell receptor (beta chain) was sequenced within a study of graft-versus-host responses after intestinal transplantation (dated by TCRdb to the early 2020s). As for the study more broadly: Multivisceral, liver-intestinal, or isolated intestinal transplants were received by the recipients. Every recipient was given anti-thymocyte globulin induction, then maintenance tacrolimus and steroids for around three years. Samples from three later patients were sequenced in-house on an Illumina MiSeq with MiXCR processing rather than by the commercial service. To identify alloreactive clones, pre-transplant mixed lymphocyte reaction products were sequenced and compared with unstimulated pre-transplant donor and recipient T cells. Of the approximately 25 intestinal transplant recipients enrolled in the cohort, one of whom was a retransplant, a few patients without pretransplant specimens were excluded. A peak of at least 4% donor T cells among recipient peripheral blood mononuclear cells was the definition used for donor T cell macrochimerism. Graft-versus-host and host-versus-graft alloreactive T cell clones were tracked in the graft, circulation and bone marrow after intestinal transplantation using bulk TCR-beta CDR3 sequencing.

The library was obtained by the immunoSEQ multiplex PCR assay. Adaptive Biotechnologies carried out high-throughput TCR-beta CDR3 sequencing of genomic DNA for most patients. From the authors' description of their analysis: TCR sequencing data were retrieved from Adaptive's ImmunoSEQ software for some 17 patients, whereas a few other patients were processed with MiXCR and VDJtools. CDR3 nucleotide sequences shared between donor and recipient were removed because their origin could not be assigned. At least 2-fold expansion over unstimulated cells and a minimum CFSE-low frequency of 0.002% (template counts) or 0.001% (read counts) were required for clones to be classified as alloreactive. Clones detected in sequenced pre-transplant spleen, lymph node, or MLR CFSE-low populations of the donor or recipient were defined as mappable. Cumulative frequency of alloreactive clones was calculated as a percentage of all sequences weighted by copy number. The source is immuneACCESS, and TCRdb retained only in-frame sequences with V and J called. Part of the clones is not carried over; for the studies checked, unresolved V genes explain less than half of this, and the remainder is unexplained. V and J calls plus clone size are reproduced from that table; the DNA served to infer D and trimming. Across this sample there are 40,000 to 55,000 clones, with around 90% seen only once. Jointly, the top ten make up 4.4% of the sample.

A remark on this clone: This receptor's antigen is unknown. Per-nucleotide qualities are absent, and no much larger clonotype sits a single base away.

Study-level results and caveats: High GvH to HvG T cell clonal ratios were observed in the allografts of patients with donor T cell macrochimerism. Early after transplant, peak levels of circulating GvH clones were associated with declines in HvG clones. GvH clones were detected in recipient bone marrow, and some appeared earlier in ileal mucosa or blood, consistent with an intestinal mucosal origin. The relatively low number and heterogeneity of intestinal transplant patients limited the conclusions.

Blood samples were collected up to 4 times in the first month after transplant and then at least monthly when available. The sequencing here drew on PBMCs, taken 524 days after transplant. The sequence came from a human patient who received an intestinal transplant, so some T cells may come from the graft donor.

The DNA sequence is TGTGCCAGCAGCTTAGGACAGGGGCCCCCCGTCGAGACCCAGTACTTC. It is translated as CASSLGQGPPVETQYF. This chain is built from TRBV7-9 and TRBJ2-5, and 8 junction bases match TRBD1. The germline V gene (reference sequence) gives CDR1 as SEHNR and CDR2 as FQNEAQ. Counted from cysteine to phenylalanine, this CDR3 has 16 amino acids. Only the CDR3 DNA stays, 48 bases, in frame from base 1. Trimming takes 1 base off V and 5 bases off J; junction bases not matched to a gene: 9.